This record concerns one T cell receptor beta chain sequence. What it binds is unknown. The sample originates from a study of T cell repertoires in cytomegalovirus infection. Background on the study: An indication of both CMV infection and matching HLA type came from public TCR beta signatures.

MiXCR, run by TCRdb on the reads, gives a single entry per CDR3 protein. In the table there are 500,000 or so distinct CDR3 sequences, approximately 15% of which are singletons. The CDR3 loop spans 13 amino acids. CDR1 SGHRS and CDR2 YFSETQ come from the germline V gene. V was shortened by 7 bases and J by 4 bases, with 12 bases between the two germline ends. Findings and caveats of the study: Frequencies of public TCR beta families were cumulated, and this identified carriers of CMV plus the relevant HLA.

V is TRBV5-1 and J is TRBJ2-1, with no clear D. The receptor comes from a human donor in good health (CMV status not recorded). Some clones in this sample may be carry-over from other donors' samples. The material sequenced was CD8+ T cells from PBMCs. This CDR3 is CASSAAGYNEQFF. CDR3 DNA sequence: TGCGCCAGCTCCGCGGCAGGTTACAATGAGCAGTTCTTC.